One sample yielded the 7 T cell receptor beta chains listed below, sequenced in a study of blood T cell repertoires in COVID-19. Profiling relied on immunoSEQ multiplex PCR, and the TCRdb table lists in-frame clones only, not all of them. This table holds roughly 300,000 clones, about 83% found once. The sequenced sample was peripheral blood. These TCRs come from a woman aged 50 to 60 who had recovered from COVID-19.

The chain is built from TRBV7-9 and TRBJ2-6; 7 bases map to TRBD1. CDR3 length: 15 residues. V lost 3 bases to trimming and J lost 4 bases; unmatched junction nucleotides: 3. Per germline, CDR1 SEHNR and CDR2 FQNEAQ (reference sequence). The CDR3 sequence: CASSLTGTGANVLTF. The CDR3 DNA sequence: TGTGCCAGCAGCTTGACAGGGACCGGGGCCAACGTCCTGACTTTC. Full variable domain (missing parts from reference TRBV7-9 and TRBJ2-6): DTGVSQNPRHKITKRGQNVTFRCDPISEHNRLYWYRQTLGQGPEFLTYFQNEAQLEKSRLLSDRFSAERPKGSFSTLEIQRTEQGDSAMYLCASSLTGTGANVLTFGAGSRLTVL.

This clone was recorded many times. The rearrangement uses TRBV7-9 and TRBJ1-2; no firm D call. Germline-derived CDR1 and CDR2 are SEHNR and FQNEAQ (reference sequence). The V end lost 5 bases, the J end lost 4 bases, and 14 bases lay between the germline ends. The CDR3 totals 14 residues. The CDR3 spells CASSPTRSSYGYTF. The CDR3 nucleotides are TGTGCCAGCAGCCCGACGAGGAGTAGCTATGGCTACACCTTC.

The chain joins TRBV7-9 to TRBJ2-3, with D possibly being TRBD1 (5 bases). This CDR3 is built from 14 residues. CDR1 is SEHNR and CDR2 is FQNEAQ in the germline V gene (reference sequence). Trimming cost V 1 base and J 2 bases, with 7 bases left between them. The CDR3 DNA reads TGTGCCAGCAGCTTAGAGGGGATCACAGATACGCAGTATTTT. This sequence encodes CASSLEGITDTQYF. Full variable domain (remainder filled in from reference TRBV7-9 and TRBJ2-3): DTGVSQNPRHKITKRGQNVTFRCDPISEHNRLYWYRQTLGQGPEFLTYFQNEAQLEKSRLLSDRFSAERPKGSFSTLEIQRTEQGDSAMYLCASSLEGITDTQYFGPGTRLTVL.

The chain employs TRBV7-3 and TRBJ2-3; 9 bases align to TRBD1. The CDR3 extends over 15 amino acids. The germline CDR1 and CDR2 sequences are SGHTA and FQGTGA. Germline trimming cut 2 bases from V and 3 bases from J; bases unmatched to any gene: 3. Here the CDR3 reads CASSLAGQGTDTQYF. The CDR3 DNA reads TGTGCCAGCAGCTTAGCGGGACAGGGTACAGATACGCAGTATTTT.

The chain combines TRBV6-6 with TRBJ1-5, with D perhaps TRBD1 (6 bases). Germline CDR1 and CDR2: MNHNY and SVGAGI (reference sequence). V was trimmed by 6 bases and J by 0 bases, leaving 15 bases between them. The CDR3 is made up of 16 amino acids. The CDR3 is CASRRGQPDSNQPQHF. CDR3 nucleotide sequence: TGTGCCAGCAGACGCGGACAGCCAGATAGCAATCAGCCCCAGCATTTT.

This clone was seen just once. The chain employs TRBV5-6 and TRBJ1-2; unclear D gene. With 5 bases removed from V and 5 bases from J, the gap between germline ends came to 16 bases. Germline CDR1 reads SGHDT; CDR2 reads YYEEEE. The CDR3 is made up of 14 amino acids. This CDR3 is CASRPSGERYGYTF. The CDR3 DNA follows: TGTGCCAGCAGACCCTCCGGGGAACGGTATGGCTACACCTTC.

This clone was found many times. The chain employs TRBV7-3 and TRBJ2-7; TRBD1 matches 11 bases. This CDR3 region has 15 residues. CDR1 and CDR2 from the germline V gene are SGHTA and FQGTGA. The J segment lost 4 bases and the V segment lost 4 bases, leaving 6 bases of the junction unmatched. The CDR3 region is CASSSGTGGTYEQYF. Written as DNA, the CDR3 is TGTGCCAGCAGCTCCGGGACAGGGGGGACTTACGAGCAGTACTTC.